These T cell receptor beta chains were read from a single sample in a study of blood T cell repertoires in COVID-19. Sequencing was performed with immunoSEQ multiplex PCR; in TCRdb, only in-frame clones are kept and a portion is missing. Found here are 150,000 to 200,000 clones, roughly nine tenths of them singletons; the top ten hold approximately 11%. Sequenced: peripheral blood. The receptors originated from a woman aged 55-70 years with COVID-19, enrolled during active disease. Each CDR3 is given with its conserved first and last residue. A D gene is named only where the DNA matches it firmly. Rows give clone size only sometimes, using once, few, many, or a class for an expanded clone.

clone size	D gene	V gene	J gene	CDR3 protein	CDR3 DNA
.	.	TRBV27	TRBJ1-1	CASSWTGQGEAFF	TGTGCCAGCAGTTGGACGGGTCAGGGTGAAGCTTTCTTT
.	.	TRBV19	TRBJ1-1	CASGSPGGENTEAFF	TGTGCCAGTGGGTCCCCTGGGGGGGAGAACACTGAAGCTTTCTTT
.	TRBD2	TRBV6-5	TRBJ2-2	CASGRLAGSGELFF	TGTGCCTCTGGGCGCCTAGCGGGATCCGGGGAGCTGTTTTTT
.	TRBD1	TRBV6-2/TRBV6-3	TRBJ2-7	CASSKLDRDEQYF	TGTGCCAGCAGCAAACTGGACAGGGACGAGCAGTACTTC
.	TRBD2	TRBV6-5	TRBJ2-1	CASRYTGTSGNEQFF	TGTGCCAGCAGGTATACCGGGACTAGCGGGAATGAGCAGTTCTTC
.	.	TRBV27	TRBJ2-1	CASSPGTGAGSEQFF	TGTGCCAGCAGTCCAGGGACTGGGGCTGGTTCTGAGCAGTTCTTC
few	TRBD1	TRBV4-3	TRBJ2-7	CASSFRDRPYEQYF	TGCGCCAGCAGCTTCCGGGACAGGCCCTACGAGCAGTACTTC
.	.	TRBV2	TRBJ2-7	CASSPQGSYEQYF	TGTGCCAGCAGCCCCCAGGGAAGCTACGAGCAGTACTTC
.	TRBD1	TRBV29-1	TRBJ2-3	CSVTIGQGRGTDTQYF	TGCAGCGTTACGATAGGACAGGGAAGGGGCACAGATACGCAGTATTTT
.	.	TRBV19	TRBJ1-1	CASKRDPGEAFF	TGTGCCAGCAAGAGGGATCCGGGTGAAGCTTTCTTT
.	TRBD1	TRBV7-3	TRBJ1-2	CASSRYSRTGFGGYTF	TGTGCCAGCAGCCGATATTCGCGGACAGGATTCGGTGGCTACACCTTC
.	.	TRBV28	TRBJ1-5	CASSLSGGLGSYQPQHF	TGTGCCAGCAGTTTATCAGGCGGACTCGGGTCCTATCAGCCCCAGCATTTT
.	.	TRBV19	TRBJ1-1	CASSPGDVADTEAFF	TGTGCCAGTAGTCCAGGGGATGTCGCGGACACTGAAGCTTTCTTT
.	TRBD1	TRBV7-2	TRBJ2-1	CASSSRDRGPHHEQFF	TGTGCCAGCAGCTCCCGGGACAGGGGGCCGCACCATGAGCAGTTCTTC
.	.	TRBV5-1	TRBJ1-3	CASSPRESSGNTIYF	TGCGCCAGCAGCCCACGGGAGAGCTCTGGAAACACCATATATTTT
.	TRBD1	TRBV9	TRBJ1-1	CASSVAIRDRVTAVGQDTEAFF	TGTGCCAGCAGCGTAGCAATACGGGACAGGGTCACCGCGGTGGGGCAGGACACTGAAGCTTTCTTT
.	.	TRBV5-4	TRBJ2-1	CAIWERAYNEQFF	TGTGCCATCTGGGAGCGGGCTTACAATGAGCAGTTCTTC
.	.	TRBV9	TRBJ2-2	CASSVASADSTNTGELFF	TGTGCCAGCAGCGTAGCCTCGGCGGACTCCACGAACACCGGGGAGCTGTTTTTT
.	TRBD1	TRBV24-1	TRBJ1-2	CAIYRGNYGYTF	TGTGCCATTTACAGGGGTAACTATGGCTACACCTTC
.	TRBD1	TRBV5-1	TRBJ1-4	CASSGPGQGGEKLFF	TGCGCCAGCAGCGGTCCGGGACAGGGTGGGGAAAAACTGTTTTTT